The 18 T cell receptor beta chains reported below all come from one sample, sequenced in a study of cytomegalovirus exposure and HLA in healthy donors. PCR used 60 Vbeta primers and 13 Jbeta primers. Repertoires were generated with immunoSEQ multiplex PCR, while TCRdb's copy carries only in-frame clones and drops some. The table has about 160,000 clones, about 80% seen once. The sequenced material came from PBMCs. These receptors all come from a man aged 35-49 years in good health and CMV-seronegative.

This sequence joins TRBV28 and TRBJ1-2; 8 bases map to TRBD1. Germline lookup yields CDR1 MDHEN and CDR2 SYDVKM. CDR3 length equals 15 residues. Trimming cost V 2 bases and J 5 bases; bases outside gene matches: 7. This chain's CDR3 is CASSLQGASGYGYTF. DNA for the CDR3: TGTGCCAGCAGTTTACAGGGGGCATCTGGATATGGCTACACCTTC.

The V and J genes are TRBV7-9 and TRBJ2-7, with D perhaps matching TRBD1 (5 bases). V was trimmed by 5 bases and J by 4 bases, leaving 18 bases between them. In germline, CDR1 is SEHNR, CDR2 FQNEAQ (reference sequence). This CDR3 has 15 residues. The DNA for the CDR3 is TGTGCCAGCAGCATAGGAACTGGACAAATATACGAGCAGTACTTC. Translated: CASSIGTGQIYEQYF.

This clone was picked up a small number of times. The chain is built from TRBV28 and TRBJ2-7, with TRBD2 identical over 10 bases. V was pared by 4 bases and J by 7 bases, with 10 bases of the junction left unmatched. Germline V gene lookup returns CDR1 MDHEN and CDR2 SYDVKM. This CDR3 has 15 residues. The CDR3 DNA follows: TGTGCCAGCAGTTCCATACTAGCGGGAAGGGGGGAGCAGTACTTC. Residues: CASSSILAGRGEQYF. Complete variable domain (other parts from reference TRBV28 and TRBJ2-7): DVKVTQSSRYLVKRTGEKVFLECVQDMDHENMFWYRQDPGLGLRLIYFSYDVKMKEKGDIPEGYSVSREKKERFSLILESASTNQTSMYLCASSSILAGRGEQYFGPGTRLTVT.

This clone came up many times. This chain joins TRBV28 and TRBJ2-7, with D possibly being TRBD1 (6 bases). This CDR3 contains 13 residues. Trimming stripped 5 bases from V and 3 bases from J, with 11 bases between. Germline assignment: CDR1 MDHEN and CDR2 SYDVKM. CDR3 region: CASSPGVGYEQYF. CDR3 nucleotide sequence: TGTGCCAGCAGTCCAGGGGTAGGCTACGAGCAGTACTTC. Drawing the rest from reference TRBV28 and TRBJ2-7, the complete variable domain is DVKVTQSSRYLVKRTGEKVFLECVQDMDHENMFWYRQDPGLGLRLIYFSYDVKMKEKGDIPEGYSVSREKKERFSLILESASTNQTSMYLCASSPGVGYEQYFGPGTRLTVT.

The chain couples TRBV6-4 to TRBJ2-3, with TRBD2 matching 10 bases. The V gene end was trimmed by 3 bases and the J gene end by 1 base; junction bases not matched to a gene: 1. CDR1 is MRHNA, CDR2 SNTAGT, per germline. This CDR3 contains 15 residues. CDR3: CASSEGTSGTDTQYF. The CDR3 DNA follows: TGTGCCAGCAGTGAAGGGACTAGCGGCACAGATACGCAGTATTTT.

J is TRBJ2-3 and V is TRBV27, with 7 bases matching TRBD1. The V and J ends lost 0 bases and 1 base, in that order; junction bases with no gene match: 1. CDR1 and CDR2 (germline): MNHEY, SMNVEV (reference sequence). The CDR3 contains 15 residues. CDR3 DNA sequence: TGTGCCAGCAGTTTATCCGGACAGGGCACAGATACGCAGTATTTT. Translating it yields CASSLSGQGTDTQYF.

The rearrangement links TRBV27 to TRBJ2-3; 14 positions agree with TRBD2. Trimming took 10 bases from V and 1 from J; bases not matched to a gene: 16. From germline, CDR1 is MNHEY and CDR2 SMNVEV (reference sequence). This CDR3 spans 19 amino acids. As DNA, the CDR3 is TGTGCCACACACCGGTGGGGACTAGCGGGAGTTGAGGGCACAGATACGCAGTATTTT. Translated: CATHRWGLAGVEGTDTQYF.

The chain recombines TRBV5-1 with TRBJ2-1; tentatively, D is TRBD2 (6 bases). The V gene lost 1 base and the J gene lost 5 bases, with 16 bases spanning the gap. This CDR3 spans 16 amino acids. Germline assignment: CDR1 SGHRS and CDR2 YFSETQ. The chain's CDR3 is CASSLIMGGTNNEQFF. CDR3 nucleotides: TGCGCCAGCAGCTTGATCATGGGCGGGACCAACAATGAGCAGTTCTTC.

The chain carries TRBV12-5 and TRBJ2-5; 7 bases align to TRBD1. The CDR3 consists of 16 residues. Germline trimming cut 6 bases from V and 4 bases from J; bases unmatched to any gene: 14. CDR1 is LGHNT, CDR2 FRNRAP, per germline. The CDR3 here is CASGSPTGIAGETQYF. In DNA, the CDR3 is TGTGCTAGTGGCTCCCCGACAGGGATCGCAGGAGAGACCCAGTACTTC.

The J gene is TRBJ2-1, the V gene TRBV10-3, with a weak D call TRBD1 (5 bases). V dropped 11 bases and J dropped 5 bases, with 10 bases sitting between them. This CDR3 contains 11 residues. Germline-derived CDR1 and CDR2 are ENHRY and SYGVKD. This CDR3 reads CAHRGDNEQFF. CDR3 nucleotide sequence: TGTGCCCATAGGGGCGACAATGAGCAGTTCTTC.

The CDR3 nucleotides are TGTGCCAGCAGCTTAGGAGGGTTAGCGGGAGTCACCGGGGAGCTGTTTTTT. Amino acids: CASSLGGLAGVTGELFF. This chain uses TRBV7-2 with TRBJ2-2; TRBD2 agrees at 9 bases. Germline V CDR1 and CDR2: SGHTA, FQGNSA. Germline trimming cut 1 base from V and 4 bases from J; bases unmatched to any gene: 7. There are 17 residues in the CDR3.

This sequence joins TRBV27 and TRBJ2-4; the D gene is possibly TRBD1 (5 bases). The V and J ends lost 3 bases and 2 bases respectively, with 11 bases between them. Germline V CDR1 and CDR2: MNHEY, SMNVEV (reference sequence). The CDR3 covers 15 residues. CDR3 sequence reads: CASSLGLPTKNIQYF. In nucleotides, the CDR3 is TGTGCCAGCAGTTTGGGGCTTCCTACCAAAAACATTCAGTACTTC.

As DNA, the CDR3 is TGTGCTAGTGCCCTCTCACAGGGTGTGGGTAATGAGCAGTTCTTC. Residues: CASALSQGVGNEQFF. The chain recombines TRBV12-5 with TRBJ2-1; D possibly corresponds to TRBD1 (6 bases). The CDR3 has 15 residues. Germline V lookup: CDR1 LGHNT, CDR2 FRNRAP. Trimming took 7 bases from V and 7 from J, leaving 20 bases between them.

This chain uses TRBV5-5 with TRBJ2-5; maybe TRBD1 (5 bases). The DNA end lines up better with TRBJ2-7; the J call may be wrong. CDR3 length: 14 amino acids. CDR1 and CDR2 (germline): SGHKS, YYEKEE (reference sequence). The CDR3: CASSVETVYYEQYF. The CDR3 nucleotides are TGTGCCAGCAGCGTGGAGACAGTTTACTACGAGCAGTACTTC.

CDR3 nucleotide sequence: TGTGCTAGTGGTTTTCAGGTCGGTCGTGGGCAAGAGACCCAGTACTTC. Translating gives CASGFQVGRGQETQYF. This chain uses TRBV12-5 with TRBJ2-5; D unresolved. From germline, CDR1 is LGHNT and CDR2 FRNRAP. The CDR3 length is 16 residues. V shed 3 bases and J shed 2 bases, with 16 bases lying between them.

The V and J genes are TRBV29-1 and TRBJ2-1; 8 bases are shared with TRBD1. Germline V gene sequence: CDR1 SQVTM, CDR2 ANQGSEA. The CDR3 extends over 12 amino acids. After removal of 7 bases from V and 8 bases from J, the junction contained 7 bases not matched to a gene. CDR3 DNA sequence: TGCAGCGCCATGACAGGGGTCGATGAGCAGTTCTTC. Protein sequence: CSAMTGVDEQFF.

The chain recombines TRBV2 with TRBJ2-2; TRBD1 aligns across 8 bases. Trimming took 8 bases from V and 5 from J; bases not matched to a gene: 13. Per the germline V gene, CDR1 is SNHLY and CDR2 is FYNNEI. The CDR3 loop spans 16 amino acids. The CDR3 loop is CASSSGGSSITGELFF. For the CDR3, the DNA is TGTGCCAGCTCATCAGGGGGCTCTTCGATTACCGGGGAGCTGTTTTTT. Filled out from reference TRBV2 and TRBJ2-2, the complete variable domain reads EPEVTQTPSHQVTQMGQEVILRCVPISNHLYFYWYRQILGQKVEFLVSFYNNEISEKSEIFDDQFSVERPDGSNFTLKIRSTKLEDSAMYFCASSSGGSSITGELFFGEGSRLTVL.

The chain joins TRBV4-3 to TRBJ2-7; 7 bases are a match to TRBD2. Trimming took 10 bases from V and 3 from J; bases not matched to a gene: 18. Germline V CDR1 and CDR2: LGHNA, YSLEER. This CDR3 has 16 residues. The CDR3 loop reads CATRPRGGFPFYEQYF. CDR3 DNA: TGCGCCACGAGGCCAAGGGGAGGGTTTCCCTTCTACGAGCAGTACTTC.